The text below deals with one T cell receptor (beta chain). The antigen it binds to is not known. Base quality data are lacking; no much larger clone is found one base away. This sample was included in a study of OX40 agonist ivuxolimab in advanced cancers. For the study in its entirety: Ivuxolimab was a fully human IgG2 agonistic monoclonal antibody targeting the costimulatory receptor OX40 (CD134). The paper reports the monotherapy dose-escalation portion (N of about 47 patients) of the phase I ivuxolimab trial. In the dose-escalation cohort, 65% to 85% of patients were male, and the mean age was around 65 years with a range of roughly 20 to 79. Intravenous ivuxolimab was administered to patients every 2 weeks at six dose levels: 0.01, 0.1, 0.3, 1.5, 3 and 10 mg/kg. Partial responses occurred in three dose-escalation patients, of whom one had hepatocellular carcinoma and two had cutaneous melanoma. Of the approximately 50 patients in dose escalation, some 20 had hepatocellular carcinoma, some 15 had melanoma, 9 had renal cell carcinoma and 9 had head and neck cancer. Patients were allowed to have had prior anti-PD-1, anti-PD-L1 or anti-CTLA-4 therapy, and approximately 40% of the dose-escalation patients had been treated with checkpoint inhibitors. Peripheral TCRbeta sequencing aimed to test whether ivuxolimab altered TCR sequence diversity and caused clonal T-cell expansion.

Genomic DNA was isolated from the sorted cells so that the TCRbeta CDR3 region could be sequenced. TCRbeta CDR3 regions were sequenced using the immunoSEQ Assay. In TCRdb, the immuneACCESS table is reduced to in-frame sequences with V and J assigned. These tables do not hold every clone; where another copy was compared, an unresolved V gene accounts for under half, and the others remain unexplained. A total of about 79,000 clones appear in this sample, around 92% of them only once. The ten biggest clones cover approximately 0.5% of the sample. Findings and caveats that apply to the study as a whole: After ivuxolimab, expanded clones were on average more numerous among CD8+ T cells than among CD4+ T cells. Low levels of normalized T-cell clonal expansion were also seen in some patients who did not respond. The antigen specificity of the peripheral T cells that underwent clonal expansion was not determined. At doses of 0.1 to 3.0 mg/kg, clonal expansion of both CD4+ and CD8+ blood T cells was observed from baseline to week 6. In the 0.1-3.0 mg/kg groups, partial responders were among the patients with the lowest normalized peripheral clonal expansion, particularly in CD8+ T cells.

The trial excluded patients who had a history of autoimmune disease or who were on systemic immunosuppression. Peripheral blood for TCR sequencing was drawn from every dose cohort at baseline, at cycle 4 day 1 and at cycle 7 day 1. Samples came from an open-label, multicenter, first-in-human phase I dose-escalation trial of ivuxolimab. The trial enrolled adults with locally advanced or metastatic head and neck squamous cell, hepatocellular, melanoma or renal cell carcinoma. Before TCR sequencing, CD4+ T cells and CD8+ T cells from peripheral blood were sorted into separate populations. From cysteine to phenylalanine, the CDR3 is 17 amino acids long. Only CDR3 DNA is held: 51 bases, read in frame from base 1. The germline V gene encodes CDR1 LGHNA and CDR2 YNFKEQ. V is reduced by 4 bases and J by 6 bases, leaving a spacing of 21 bases between them.

This sequence uses TRBV4-2 and TRBJ1-4; matching of 6 bases hints at TRBD1 as the D gene. The sequence derives from an adult with an advanced solid tumor such as melanoma, head and neck, liver or kidney cancer. The sequenced sample was CD4+ or CD8+ T cells sorted from blood, obtained in a trial of the OX40 agonist ivuxolimab. CDR3 loop: CASSLPKTGNNDEKLFF. The nucleotides are TGTGCCAGCAGCCTCCCTAAAACAGGGAATAATGATGAAAAACTGTTTTTT.